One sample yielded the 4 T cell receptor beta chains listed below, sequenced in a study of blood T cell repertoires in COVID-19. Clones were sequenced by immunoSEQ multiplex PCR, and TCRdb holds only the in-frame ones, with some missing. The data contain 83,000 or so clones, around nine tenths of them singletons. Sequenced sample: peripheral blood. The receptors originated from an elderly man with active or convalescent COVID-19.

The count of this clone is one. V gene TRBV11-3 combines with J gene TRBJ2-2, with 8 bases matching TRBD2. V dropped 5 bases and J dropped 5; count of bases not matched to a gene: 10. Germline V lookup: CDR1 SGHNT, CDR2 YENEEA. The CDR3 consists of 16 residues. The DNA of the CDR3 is TGTGCCAGCAGCACCCGGGGGGGGATTTTTACCGGGGAGCTGTTTTTT. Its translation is CASSTRGGIFTGELFF.

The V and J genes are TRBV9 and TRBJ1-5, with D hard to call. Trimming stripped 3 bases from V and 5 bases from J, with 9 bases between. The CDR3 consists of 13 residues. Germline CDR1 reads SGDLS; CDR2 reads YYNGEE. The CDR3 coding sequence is TGTGCCAGCAGCGGGCGGATCGATCAGCCCCAGCATTTT. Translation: CASSGRIDQPQHF. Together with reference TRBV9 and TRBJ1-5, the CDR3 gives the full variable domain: DSGVTQTPKHLITATGQRVTLRCSPRSGDLSVYWYQQSLDQGLQFLIQYYNGEERAKGNILERFSAQQFPDLHSELNLSSLELGDSALYFCASSGRIDQPQHFGDGTRLSIL.

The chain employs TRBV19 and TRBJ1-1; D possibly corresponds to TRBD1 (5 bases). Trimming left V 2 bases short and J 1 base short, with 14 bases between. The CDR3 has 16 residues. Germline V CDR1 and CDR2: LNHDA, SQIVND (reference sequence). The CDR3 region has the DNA TGTGCCAGTAGTATACTCCGGAGACAGAAGAACACTGAAGCTTTCTTT. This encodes CASSILRRQKNTEAFF.

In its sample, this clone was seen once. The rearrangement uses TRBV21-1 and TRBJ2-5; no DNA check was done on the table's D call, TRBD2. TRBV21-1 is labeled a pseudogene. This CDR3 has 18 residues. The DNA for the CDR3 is TGTGCCAGCAGCCCGAACGCAGGGGGACTAGCGGGAAAAGAGACCCAGTACTTC. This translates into CASSPNAGGLAGKETQYF.